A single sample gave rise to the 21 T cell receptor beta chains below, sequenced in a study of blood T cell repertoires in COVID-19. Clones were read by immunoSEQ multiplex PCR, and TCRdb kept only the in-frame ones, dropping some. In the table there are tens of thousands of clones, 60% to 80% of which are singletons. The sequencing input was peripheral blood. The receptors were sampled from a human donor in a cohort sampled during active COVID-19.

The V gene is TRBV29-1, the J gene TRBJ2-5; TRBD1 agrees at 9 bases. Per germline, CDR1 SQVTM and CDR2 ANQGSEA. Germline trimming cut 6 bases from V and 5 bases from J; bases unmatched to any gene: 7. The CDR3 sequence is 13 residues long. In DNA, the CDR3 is TGCAGCGTGGGGACAGGGCCTATGGAGACCCAGTACTTC. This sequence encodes CSVGTGPMETQYF.

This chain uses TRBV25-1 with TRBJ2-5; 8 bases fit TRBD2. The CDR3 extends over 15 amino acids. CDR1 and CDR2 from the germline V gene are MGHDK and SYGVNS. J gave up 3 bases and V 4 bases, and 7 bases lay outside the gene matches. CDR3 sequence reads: CASSGLAIEEETQYF. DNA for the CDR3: TGTGCCAGCAGTGGACTAGCGATTGAGGAAGAGACCCAGTACTTC. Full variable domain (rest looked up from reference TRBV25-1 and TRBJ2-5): EADIYQTPRYLVIGTGKKITLECSQTMGHDKMYWYQQDPGMELHLIHYSYGVNSTEKGDLSSESTVSRIRTEHFPLTLESARPSHTSQYLCASSGLAIEEETQYFGPGTRLLVL.

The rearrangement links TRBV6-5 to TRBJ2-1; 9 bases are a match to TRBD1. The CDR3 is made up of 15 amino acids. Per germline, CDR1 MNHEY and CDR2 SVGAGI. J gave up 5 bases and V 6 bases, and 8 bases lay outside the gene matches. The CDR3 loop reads CASRRTGTGNNEQFF. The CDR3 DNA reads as TGTGCCAGCAGGCGAACCGGGACAGGGAACAATGAGCAGTTCTTC.

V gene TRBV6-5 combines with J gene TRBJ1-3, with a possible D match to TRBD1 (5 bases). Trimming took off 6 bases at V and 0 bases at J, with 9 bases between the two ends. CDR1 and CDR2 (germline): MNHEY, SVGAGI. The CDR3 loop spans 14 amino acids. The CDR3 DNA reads TGTGCCAGCAGGCCCGACAGCTCTGGAAACACCATATATTTT. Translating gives CASRPDSSGNTIYF.

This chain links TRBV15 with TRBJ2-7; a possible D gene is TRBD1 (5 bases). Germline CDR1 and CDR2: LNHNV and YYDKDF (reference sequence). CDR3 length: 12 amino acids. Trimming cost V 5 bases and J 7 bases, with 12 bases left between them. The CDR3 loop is CATSPYKGEQYF. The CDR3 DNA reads TGTGCCACCAGCCCTTATAAGGGGGAGCAGTACTTC.

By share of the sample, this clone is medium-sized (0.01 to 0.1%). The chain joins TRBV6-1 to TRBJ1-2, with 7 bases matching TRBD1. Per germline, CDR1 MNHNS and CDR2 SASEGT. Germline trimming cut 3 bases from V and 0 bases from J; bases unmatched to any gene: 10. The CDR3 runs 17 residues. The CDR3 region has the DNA TGTGCCAGCAGTGACGTCGTGGACAGGCCATCTAACTATGGCTACACCTTC. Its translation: CASSDVVDRPSNYGYTF.

CDR3 sequence reads: CASSQQGSTNYGYTF. The CDR3 DNA sequence: TGTGCCAGCAGCCAACAGGGCTCAACTAACTATGGCTACACCTTC. The chain has TRBV4-2 and TRBJ1-2, with D tentatively TRBD1 (5 bases). The CDR3 is 15 residues long. The V gene lost 2 bases and the J gene lost 0 bases, with 10 bases spanning the gap. Per the germline V gene, CDR1 is LGHNA and CDR2 is YNFKEQ.

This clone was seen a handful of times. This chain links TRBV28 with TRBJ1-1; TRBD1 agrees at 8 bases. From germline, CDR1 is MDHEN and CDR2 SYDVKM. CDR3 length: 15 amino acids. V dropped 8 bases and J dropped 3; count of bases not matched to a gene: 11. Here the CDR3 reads CASPPAGQGDTEAFF. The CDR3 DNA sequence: TGTGCCAGCCCTCCAGCCGGACAGGGAGACACTGAAGCTTTCTTT. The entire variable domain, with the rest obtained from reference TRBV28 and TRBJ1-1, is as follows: DVKVTQSSRYLVKRTGEKVFLECVQDMDHENMFWYRQDPGLGLRLIYFSYDVKMKEKGDIPEGYSVSREKKERFSLILESASTNQTSMYLCASPPAGQGDTEAFFGQGTRLTVV.

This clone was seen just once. CDR3 nucleotides: TGTGCCAGCAGGGGGACAGATAAAAAAGCTAAATACGAGCAGTACTTC. Encoded protein: CASRGTDKKAKYEQYF. V gene TRBV6-6 combines with J gene TRBJ2-7; 7 bases fit TRBD1. Germline CDR1 and CDR2: MNHNY and SVGAGI (reference sequence). V trimming: 6 bases; J trimming: 4 bases; junction bases outside the gene matches: 15. The CDR3 consists of 16 residues.

The CDR3 region has the DNA TGCGCCAGCAGCCAAGTGGGCAGGGGGGAGACCCAGTACTTC. It specifies CASSQVGRGETQYF. V is TRBV4-1 and J is TRBJ2-5, with TRBD1 matching over 7 bases. The CDR3 runs 14 residues. Trimming removed 1 base from V and 5 bases from J; junction bases left unmatched: 4. Germline V gene lookup returns CDR1 MGHRA and CDR2 YSYEKL.

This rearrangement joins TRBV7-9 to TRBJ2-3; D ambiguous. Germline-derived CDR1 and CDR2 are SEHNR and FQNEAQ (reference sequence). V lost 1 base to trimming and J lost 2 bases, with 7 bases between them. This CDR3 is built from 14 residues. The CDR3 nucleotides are TGTGCCAGCAGCTTAGAGAGCCACACAGATACGCAGTATTTT. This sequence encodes CASSLESHTDTQYF.

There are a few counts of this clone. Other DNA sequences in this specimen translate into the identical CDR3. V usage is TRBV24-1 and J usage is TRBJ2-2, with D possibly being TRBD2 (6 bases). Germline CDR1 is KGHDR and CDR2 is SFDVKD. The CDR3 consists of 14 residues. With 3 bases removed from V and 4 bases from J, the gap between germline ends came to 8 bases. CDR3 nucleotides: TGTGCCACCAGTGATGGGGGACTCACCGGGGAGCTGTTTTTT. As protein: CATSDGGLTGELFF.

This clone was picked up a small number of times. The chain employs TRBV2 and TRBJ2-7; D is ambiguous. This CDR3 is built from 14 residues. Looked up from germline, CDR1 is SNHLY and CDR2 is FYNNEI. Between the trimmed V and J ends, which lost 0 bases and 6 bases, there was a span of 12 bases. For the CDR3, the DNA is TGTGCCAGCAGTGAAGCGCTGAGACCGGGCGAGCAGTACTTC. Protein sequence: CASSEALRPGEQYF.

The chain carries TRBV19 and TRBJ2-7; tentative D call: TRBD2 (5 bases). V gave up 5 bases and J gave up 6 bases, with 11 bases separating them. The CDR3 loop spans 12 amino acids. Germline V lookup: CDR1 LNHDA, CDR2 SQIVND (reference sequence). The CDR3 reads CASSSRGFEQYF. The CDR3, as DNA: TGTGCCAGTAGTTCCCGAGGGTTCGAGCAGTACTTC.

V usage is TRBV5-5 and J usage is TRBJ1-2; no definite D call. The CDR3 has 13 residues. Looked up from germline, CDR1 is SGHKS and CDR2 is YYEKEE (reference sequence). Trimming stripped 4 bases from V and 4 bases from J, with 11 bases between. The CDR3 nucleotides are TGTGCCAGCAGCCCCGACGGACTCTATGGCTACACCTTC. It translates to CASSPDGLYGYTF.

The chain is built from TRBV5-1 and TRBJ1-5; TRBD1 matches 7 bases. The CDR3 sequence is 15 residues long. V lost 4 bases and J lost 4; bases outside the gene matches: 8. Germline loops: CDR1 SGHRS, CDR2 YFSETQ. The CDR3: CASSIDRAANQPQHF. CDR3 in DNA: TGCGCCAGCAGCATCGACAGGGCCGCGAATCAGCCCCAGCATTTT.

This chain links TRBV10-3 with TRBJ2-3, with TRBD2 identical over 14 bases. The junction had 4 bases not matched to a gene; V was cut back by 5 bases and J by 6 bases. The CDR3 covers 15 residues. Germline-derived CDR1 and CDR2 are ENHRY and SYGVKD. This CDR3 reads CAISLTSGRADTQYF. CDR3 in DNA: TGTGCCATCAGTCTGACTAGCGGGAGGGCGGATACGCAGTATTTT.

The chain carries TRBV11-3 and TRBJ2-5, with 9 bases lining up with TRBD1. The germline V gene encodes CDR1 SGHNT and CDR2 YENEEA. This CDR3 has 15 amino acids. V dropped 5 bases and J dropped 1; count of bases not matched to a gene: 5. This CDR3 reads CASSPTGGPQETQYF. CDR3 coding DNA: TGTGCCAGCAGCCCGACAGGGGGACCCCAAGAGACCCAGTACTTC.

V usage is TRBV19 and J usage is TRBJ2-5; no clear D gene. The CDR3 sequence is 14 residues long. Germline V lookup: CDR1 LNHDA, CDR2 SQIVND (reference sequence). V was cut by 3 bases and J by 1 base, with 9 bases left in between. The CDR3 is CASSIGRFQETQYF. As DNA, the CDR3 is TGTGCCAGTAGTATCGGCAGGTTCCAAGAGACCCAGTACTTC.

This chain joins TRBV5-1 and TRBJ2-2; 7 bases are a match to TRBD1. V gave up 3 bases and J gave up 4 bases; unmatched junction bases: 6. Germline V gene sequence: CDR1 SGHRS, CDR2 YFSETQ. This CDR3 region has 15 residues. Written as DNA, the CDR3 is TGCGCCAGCAGCTGGGAGACAGGGCGCACCGGGGAGCTGTTTTTT. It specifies CASSWETGRTGELFF. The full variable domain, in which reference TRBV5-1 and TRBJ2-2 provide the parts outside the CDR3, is KAGVTQTPRYLIKTRGQQVTLSCSPISGHRSVSWYQQTPGQGLQFLFEYFSETQRNKGNFPGRFSGRQFSNSRSEMNVSTLELGDSALYLCASSWETGRTGELFFGEGSRLTVL.

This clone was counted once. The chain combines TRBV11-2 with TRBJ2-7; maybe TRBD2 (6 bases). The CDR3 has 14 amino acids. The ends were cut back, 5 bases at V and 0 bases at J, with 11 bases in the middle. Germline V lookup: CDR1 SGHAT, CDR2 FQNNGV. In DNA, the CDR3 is TGTGCCAGCAGCCTGGCTAGCGTCTCCTACGAGCAGTACTTC. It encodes CASSLASVSYEQYF.